These 6 T cell receptor beta chains were sequenced from one sample in a study of blood T cell repertoires in COVID-19. Sequencing used immunoSEQ multiplex PCR; TCRdb keeps in-frame clones, though not all of them. The sample contains about 70,000 clones, 80% to 90% of which appear only once. The material sequenced was peripheral blood. The receptors stem from a woman aged 18-29 years with acute or convalescent COVID-19.

This chain uses TRBV30 with TRBJ1-5, with TRBD1 identical over 7 bases. Germline values: CDR1 GTSNPN, CDR2 SVGIG (reference sequence). The ends lost 5 bases at V and 3 bases at J; junction bases unmatched: 4. The CDR3 runs 13 residues. The CDR3 coding sequence is TGTGCCTGGCAGGGACAGCACAATCAGCCCCAGCATTTT. Its protein is CAWQGQHNQPQHF.

J is TRBJ1-1 and V is TRBV10-2; 9 bases align to TRBD1. The V segment lost 9 bases and the J segment 6 bases; nucleotides outside the gene matches: 11. Germline assignment: CDR1 WSHSY and CDR2 SAAADI. The CDR3 extends over 14 amino acids. Here the CDR3 reads CASSGTGPRAEAFF. In DNA, the CDR3 is TGCGCCAGTTCCGGGACAGGGCCCCGAGCTGAAGCTTTCTTT.

The chain uses TRBV5-1 and TRBJ2-1; D perhaps matches TRBD2 (5 bases). V gave up 0 bases and J gave up 5 bases, with 9 bases separating them. Germline V gives CDR1 SGHRS, CDR2 YFSETQ. The CDR3 is made up of 14 amino acids. The CDR3: CASSLDLGDNEQFF. CDR3 DNA sequence: TGCGCCAGCAGCTTGGATCTGGGAGACAATGAGCAGTTCTTC.

The chain carries TRBV2 and TRBJ1-4, with 7 bases lining up with TRBD1. Germline trimming cut 4 bases from V and 7 bases from J; bases unmatched to any gene: 9. Per the germline V gene, CDR1 is SNHLY and CDR2 is FYNNEI. This CDR3 has 15 amino acids. The CDR3 here is CASSVNRGVGEKLFF. The CDR3 DNA follows: TGTGCCAGCAGTGTAAACAGGGGAGTTGGTGAAAAACTGTTTTTT.

The genes are TRBV9 and TRBJ2-5; a weak D match, TRBD1 (6 bases). V lost 3 bases, J lost 5 bases, and 17 bases lay in between. Germline CDR1 SGDLS, CDR2 YYNGEE. The CDR3 is 15 amino acids. The chain's CDR3 is CASSANVGGIETQYF. The CDR3 DNA reads as TGTGCCAGCAGCGCTAACGTAGGGGGTATTGAGACCCAGTACTTC.

This clone was seen only a few times. The chain joins TRBV2 to TRBJ1-5; D may be TRBD1 (6 bases). The CDR3 sequence is 14 residues long. Trimming removed 9 bases at V and 2 bases at J, with 14 bases between. Germline CDR1 and CDR2: SNHLY and FYNNEI. In nucleotides, the CDR3 is TGTGCCAGTACGGACAGTCCGGGCAATCAGCCCCAGCATTTT. This translates into CASTDSPGNQPQHF.